The following is a T cell receptor beta chain sequence with its context. From germline, CDR1 is LNHDA and CDR2 SQIVND (reference sequence). The CDR3 runs to 16 residues. Trimming shortened V by 5 bases and J by 5 bases, and 22 bases separated the two germline ends. These data belong to a study of blood T cell repertoires in COVID-19. Looking at the study overall: Sample material is recorded as cDNA or gDNA derived from T cells, B-cell-depleted T cells, or PBMCs.

Source study methods: Reference gene primer amplification yielded estimated nucleated cell counts. TCRdb's table, derived via immunoSEQ multiplex PCR, lists solely in-frame clones and lacks some. V, J and clone size derive from that table, while D and trimming were established from the DNA sequence. The sample lists hundreds of thousands of clones; around 87% were seen once. This chain joins TRBV19 and TRBJ2-7, with a possible D match to TRBD1 (8 bases). The source of this sequence is a middle-aged woman who had recovered from COVID-19. Source material: peripheral blood. CDR3 region: CASSSQYRGGANEQYF. The CDR3 DNA reads as TGTGCCAGTAGTTCACAATACAGGGGGGGTGCTAACGAGCAGTACTTC.